This record concerns one T cell receptor (beta chain) sequence. Its specificity is not known. The sample originates from a study of graft-versus-host responses after intestinal transplantation. Study details: Those transplanted obtained multivisceral, liver-intestinal, or isolated intestinal grafts. The recipients all started with anti-thymocyte globulin induction and then took tacrolimus and steroids for three to four years. Study-level points and caveats: GvH clones were identified in recipient marrow, with some first appearing in ileum or blood.

Data came from immunoSEQ multiplex PCR; TCRdb stores just in-frame clones and leaves some out. Among tens of thousands of clones, roughly 90% were seen once, and the ten largest hold over 0.1%. Germline V lookup: CDR1 LGHNA, CDR2 YSLEER. This CDR3 comprises 16 residues. V dropped 5 bases and J dropped 4; count of bases not matched to a gene: 12. The V gene is TRBV4-3, the J gene TRBJ2-5; 8 nucleotides match TRBD2. The input for sequencing was unstimulated CD4+ T cells sorted from spleen or lymph node cells, taken before intestinal transplant. The source of this sequence is a human donor who received an intestinal transplant. The CDR3 sequence is CASSETGGLTVETQYF. In DNA, the CDR3 is TGCGCCAGCAGCGAAACGGGGGGGCTGACTGTAGAGACCCAGTACTTC.